The following is a T cell receptor beta chain sequence with its context. Its cognate antigen has yet to be identified. No base quality information exists; no much larger clone differs at one position. The data derive from a study of blood T cell repertoires in COVID-19 (dated by TCRdb to about 2020). For the study in its entirety: The collaborator samples originated in the United States, Italy and Spain and spanned the acute and convalescent phases of COVID-19. The samples were drawn from the first 160 participants of the ongoing ImmuneRACE study and from 950 to 1,500 subjects provided by 6 global collaborators. Deeply sampled blood TCRbeta repertoires from subjects exposed to, actively infected with, or recovered from COVID-19 were included in the dataset. Sample metadata almost always included a de-identified subject ID, COVID-19 status, age in years and sex. Where HLA class I and class II types were available, the types were taken from metadata supplied by the sample provider, not from assay-based typing. The repertoires were released in a freely available public database meant as a resource for research on the immune response to SARS-CoV-2. The material from the prospective study consisted of cDNA or gDNA derived from T cells, B-cell-depleted T cells, or PBMCs. Study-level results and caveats: The amount of clinical and demographic metadata varied by source and participant and was provided uncurated.

Whole blood was collected in K2EDTA tubes by collaborating institutions according to the institutions' own protocols. Collaborator samples were shipped for TCRbeta analysis as frozen whole blood, isolated PBMCs, or DNA extracted from either sample type. The immunoSEQ Assay, a bias-controlled multiplex PCR, was used to amplify TCRbeta CDR3 regions from genomic DNA. The study's own analysis went as follows. Nucleated cell counts per sample were estimated from amplification of reference gene primers within the assay. To quantify the absolute abundance of each unique TCRbeta CDR3 rearrangement, sequence reads were collapsed and filtered. For each sample, productive Simpson clonality was calculated by taking the square root of Simpson's diversity index across productive rearrangements. TCRdb took over this immuneACCESS table, retaining in-frame rearrangements with V and J assigned. Such tables are incomplete; in checked studies, under half of the missing clones stem from an unresolved V gene, and the remainder is unexplained. V, J and clone size are those of that table, while D and trimming were read from the DNA. Recorded for this sample are about 14,000 clones; roughly 89% of them occurred a single time. Roughly 17% of the sample belongs to the ten largest clones.

The clonotype was recovered from a human donor with active COVID-19. The donor label of this sample is uncertain. The sample consisted of peripheral blood.

The DNA sequence is TGTGCCACAAGTCCCGGGGACGGGAGCTCCTACGAGCAGTACTTC. The translation is CATSPGDGSSYEQYF. The chain is made from TRBV10-3 and TRBJ2-7; matching of 6 bases hints at TRBD2 as the D gene. The germline V gene supplies CDR1 ENHRY and CDR2 SYGVKD. The CDR3, cysteine through phenylalanine, is 15 amino acids long. The entry retains the CDR3 DNA only, 45 bases that are in frame from base 1. Trimming takes 10 bases from V and 0 bases from J, and the germline ends sit 19 bases apart.